The 13 T cell receptor beta chains presented below share a single source sample, sequenced in a study of glioma-infiltrating T cells. Amplification of TCR alpha and beta CDR3 regions from RNA used iRepertoire nested multiplex PCR. TCRdb reanalysed the multiplex PCR reads using MiXCR and keeps one entry per CDR3 protein. Here the sample spans 160,000 or so distinct CDR3 sequences, about 47% being singletons. Sequenced input: glioma tissue, nonneoplastic brain tissue, or PBMCs (not recorded which). The receptors were gathered from a human donor with low-grade glioma or glioblastoma, undergoing nonglioma brain surgery, or in good health (not recorded which).

This clonotype appeared a few times. The V and J genes are TRBV4-2 and TRBJ1-2; TRBD1 is a possible D gene (5 bases). The CDR3 sequence is 15 residues long. The germline gives CDR1 LGHNA, CDR2 YNFKEQ. The V gene lost 3 bases and the J gene lost 0 bases, with 11 bases spanning the gap. CDR3 nucleotide sequence: TGTGCCAGCAGCCACCCGGGGCCAACTAACTATGGCTACACCTTC. Its translation is CASSHPGPTNYGYTF.

This clonotype came up a few times. This chain links TRBV2 with TRBJ2-1; D is ambiguous. Trimming took 5 bases from V and 0 from J, leaving 17 bases between them. This CDR3 spans 17 amino acids. The V gene's germline CDR1 is SNHLY and CDR2 FYNNEI. The DNA for the CDR3 is TGTGCCAGCAGTTCCCCGACGGGCGAGAGCTCCTACAATGAGCAGTTCTTC. Its translation is CASSSPTGESSYNEQFF.

There are many counts of this clonotype. The chain joins TRBV20-1 to TRBJ2-5; D unresolved. With 6 bases removed from V and 7 bases from J, the gap between germline ends came to 18 bases. CDR1 DFQATT and CDR2 SNEGSKA come from the germline V gene (reference sequence). The CDR3 is made up of 13 amino acids. In nucleotides, the CDR3 is TGCAGTGCACCACTGGTAGAATACGGGACCCAGTACTTC. It yields the protein CSAPLVEYGTQYF.

This clonotype appeared many times. This CDR3 reads CASSEAHSIGTGAVYEQYF. In DNA form, the CDR3 reads TGTGCCAGCAGTGAAGCGCATAGTATAGGGACAGGTGCCGTCTACGAGCAGTACTTC. This sequence joins TRBV6-1 and TRBJ2-7; 8 positions agree with TRBD1. The CDR3 consists of 19 residues. V lost 0 bases, J lost 3 bases, and 16 bases stayed unmatched. From germline, CDR1 is MNHNS and CDR2 SASEGT.

The rearrangement links TRBV12-3 or TRBV12-4 to TRBJ2-1, with 9 bases aligning to TRBD2. The CDR3 is 21 residues long. Germline trimming cut 0 bases from V and 9 bases from J; bases unmatched to any gene: 24. CDR3 sequence (DNA): TGTGCCAGCAGTTTAGCGGGGTTGGCTAGCGGGACTAACAGAACGGAGGGTGAGCAGTTCTTC. It codes for CASSLAGLASGTNRTEGEQFF.

On this clonotype: At one end, the junction sequence differs from germline, possibly due to a read error. The V and J genes are TRBV6-2 or TRBV6-3 and TRBJ2-5; either TRBD1 or TRBD2 may fit D (5 bases each). This CDR3 has 12 amino acids. Germline V lookup: CDR1 MNHEY, CDR2 SVGEGT. For the CDR3, the DNA is TGTGCCAGTCTGGACTTGGGGGAGACTCAGTACTTC. It is translated as CASLDLGETQYF.

This clonotype was seen ten or more times. The chain carries TRBV7-9 and TRBJ2-5, with D possibly TRBD2 on 5 matching bases. The CDR3 contains 12 residues. The V end was cut by 6 bases, the J end by 5 bases, with 10 bases between. The germline gives CDR1 SEHNR, CDR2 FQNEAQ (reference sequence). The CDR3 bases are TGTGCCAGCAGTTCGGCGGGCGAGACCCAGTACTTC. Amino acids: CASSSAGETQYF.

Comment on this clonotype: One end of the junction fails to match germline, which may point to a read error. V gene TRBV7-3 combines with J gene TRBJ2-5; D is unclear. CDR3 size: 13 residues. Germline assignment: CDR1 SGHTA and CDR2 FQGTGA. The CDR3 reads CASSLGPQETEYF. The CDR3 bases are TGTGCCAGCAGCTTAGGTCCACAAGAGACCGAGTACTTC.

The V call is TRBV10-3, the J call TRBJ2-7; TRBD1 matches 7 bases. The V segment lost 6 bases and the J segment 6 bases; nucleotides outside the gene matches: 14. The germline CDR1 and CDR2 sequences are ENHRY and SYGVKD. The CDR3 loop spans 15 amino acids. The chain's CDR3 is CAIRLDRESVFEQYF. CDR3 nucleotide sequence: TGTGCCATCAGACTAGACAGGGAAAGTGTATTCGAGCAGTACTTC.

Comments on this clonotype: Possible read error: a much larger clone is one base away. The CDR3 spells CAISLDHASPLHF. CDR3 nucleotide sequence: TGTGCCATCAGCCTTGACCACGCTTCACCCCTCCACTTT. V and J are TRBV10-3 and TRBJ1-6, with D unclear. CDR3 length: 13 amino acids. V was cut by 6 bases and J by 9 bases, with 12 bases left in between. Germline loops: CDR1 ENHRY, CDR2 SYGVKD.

This clonotype occurred many times. This chain links TRBV28 with TRBJ2-1, with D perhaps given as TRBD1 or TRBD2 (5 bases each). Germline V CDR1 and CDR2: MDHEN, SYDVKM. Trimming took 5 bases from V and 8 from J, leaving 16 bases between them. The CDR3 runs 14 residues. CDR3 sequence: CASSELRGLYEQFF. CDR3 DNA sequence: TGTGCCAGCAGTGAGCTCCGGGGCCTATATGAGCAGTTCTTC. The full variable domain, completed using reference TRBV28 and TRBJ2-1, is DVKVTQSSRYLVKRTGEKVFLECVQDMDHENMFWYRQDPGLGLRLIYFSYDVKMKEKGDIPEGYSVSREKKERFSLILESASTNQTSMYLCASSELRGLYEQFFGPGTRLTVL.

This clonotype was observed a few times. V and J are TRBV2 and TRBJ2-7, with a possible D match to TRBD1 (6 bases). Trimming stripped 4 bases from V and 0 bases from J, with 13 bases between. In germline, CDR1 is SNHLY, CDR2 FYNNEI. The CDR3 contains 15 residues. This chain's CDR3 is CASSVDRQSSYEQYF. CDR3 DNA sequence: TGTGCCAGCAGTGTTGACAGGCAGAGCTCCTACGAGCAGTACTTC.

Regarding this clonotype: A read error may be the cause here, since a much bigger clone is one base away. The chain recombines TRBV20-1 with TRBJ2-1; D is ambiguous. The last part of the DNA fits TRBJ2-5 better; the J call may be wrong. Germline CDR1 is DFQATT and CDR2 is SNEGSKA (reference sequence). This CDR3 region has 13 residues. CDR3 sequence reads: CSARRGCQETQYF. For the CDR3, the DNA is TGCAGTGCAAGACGTGGGTGCCAAGAGACCCAGTACTTC.